The clone carrying this TCR beta chain was seen more than once but under ten times. Its antigen is currently unknown. These data come from a study of cytomegalovirus exposure and HLA in healthy donors. Study-wide results and caveats: According to reports, the classifier identified cytomegalovirus status with high specificity and sensitivity.

The germline V gene has CDR1 MGHDK and CDR2 SYGVNS. V was pared by 5 bases and J by 7 bases, with 5 bases between. The CDR3 extends over 11 amino acids. In the PCR, 60 Vbeta and 13 Jbeta primers were used. Only in-frame clones appear in the TCRdb table, and some are missing; sequencing was by immunoSEQ multiplex PCR. This sample has under 150,000 clones; approximately 83% occur once, and the top ten carry 1% to 1.5%. The sequence was obtained from a girl aged 2 to 9 in good health and CMV-seronegative. The rearrangement uses TRBV25-1 and TRBJ2-2; no firm D call. Sequencing used PBMCs. CDR3: CASSPSGELFF. The CDR3 nucleotides are TGTGCCAGCAGTCCTAGCGGGGAGCTGTTTTTT.